This T cell receptor beta chain was sequenced during a study of blood T cells in healthy people across ages. Findings and caveats of the study: As age increased, TCR beta diversity per million T cells fell in a roughly linear fashion.

This clonotype was counted between two and nine times. Its antigen is undetermined. Together with a sample-barcoded 5' primer, a J-beta primer mix was included in a second PCR lasting about 7 to 12 cycles. TCRdb independently ran MiXCR on the 5' RACE reads; one entry per CDR3 protein. The top ten clones hold 25% to 30% of a sample with roughly 860,000 distinct CDR3 sequences, around 62% of them seen once. Donors each provided roughly 11 milliliters of peripheral blood. Extraction of total RNA produced a minimum of 5.5 micrograms from each sample. Looked up from germline, CDR1 is SEHNR and CDR2 is FQNEAQ (reference sequence). The V and J ends lost 0 bases and 6 bases, in that order; junction bases with no gene match: 2. This CDR3 region has 13 residues.

The chain recombines TRBV7-9 with TRBJ2-7; 7 bases fit TRBD2. This receptor was identified in a young man in good health. Sequenced input: blood. CDR3 protein: CASSLAGGFEQYF. CDR3 nucleotide sequence: TGTGCCAGCAGCTTAGCGGGAGGGTTCGAGCAGTACTTC.